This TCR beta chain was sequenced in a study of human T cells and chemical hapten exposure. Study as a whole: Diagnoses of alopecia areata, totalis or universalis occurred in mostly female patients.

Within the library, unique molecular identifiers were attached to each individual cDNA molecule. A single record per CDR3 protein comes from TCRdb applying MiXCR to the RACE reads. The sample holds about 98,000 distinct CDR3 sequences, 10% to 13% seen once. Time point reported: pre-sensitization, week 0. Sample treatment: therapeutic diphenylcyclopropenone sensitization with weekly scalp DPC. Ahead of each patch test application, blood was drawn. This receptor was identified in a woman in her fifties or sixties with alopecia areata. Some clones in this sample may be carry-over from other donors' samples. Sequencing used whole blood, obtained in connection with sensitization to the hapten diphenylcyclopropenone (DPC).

The CDR3 is CASSWEGNQPQHF. As DNA, the CDR3 is TGTGCCAGCAGCTGGGAGGGCAATCAGCCCCAGCATTTT. The chain couples TRBV2 to TRBJ1-5, with D hard to call. V lost 6 bases and J 2 bases, leaving 8 bases between the germline ends. CDR1 is SNHLY, CDR2 FYNNEI, per germline. The CDR3 contains 13 residues.